These 28 T cell receptor beta chains originate from one sample sequenced in a study of T-cell reconstitution after alpha-beta-depleted transplantation in children (dated by TCRdb to 2016 to 2017). The library was built by means of PCR. The instrument given in TCRdb is Illumina HiSeq 2500. TCR libraries were prepared with molecular barcoding, using unique molecular identifiers to normalize TCRbeta repertoire quantification. TCRdb reran the public reads through fastp at Q25 and MiXCR, keeping productive beta chains. Every entry covers one CDR3 protein and lists the most common genes and DNA from its rows. This sample holds over 150,000 distinct CDR3 sequences; approximately 6.9% were observed only once. The top ten hold just over 5.5% of the sample. Explained via the paper, the treatment or condition label denotes: allogeneic hematopoietic cell transplantation with graft depleted of TCRalphabeta T cells and CD19 B cells.

Specimen: PBMCs, collected before TCRalphabeta/CD19-depleted stem cell transplant. The source is a boy aged 2 to 9 with acute lymphoblastic leukemia, due to receive a stem cell transplant.

This chain joins TRBV20-1 and TRBJ2-5, with a tentative D call TRBD2 (7 bases). V gave up 4 bases and J gave up 7 bases, with 19 bases separating them. The CDR3 is 14 residues long. Germline CDR1 is DFQATT and CDR2 is SNEGSKA (reference sequence). The DNA of the CDR3 is TGCAGTGCTACCGCGGGGGCCCCTTCTGGGACCCAGTACTTC. Translated, it gives CSATAGAPSGTQYF.

Many counts were recorded for this clonotype. This chain connects TRBV20-1 to TRBJ1-6; the match to TRBD1 covers 9 bases. Germline V CDR1 and CDR2: DFQATT, SNEGSKA (reference sequence). The CDR3 has 18 residues. J was trimmed by 5 bases and V by 2 bases; bases with no gene match: 13. The CDR3 protein is CSARKINRGLLDNSPLHF. In DNA form, the CDR3 reads TGCAGTGCTAGAAAAATTAACAGGGGGCTCCTGGATAATTCACCCCTCCACTTT.

This sequence joins TRBV6-2 or TRBV6-3 and TRBJ2-5; 10 bases match TRBD2. The V segment lost 6 bases and the J segment 5 bases; nucleotides outside the gene matches: 9. Germline-derived CDR1 and CDR2 are MNHEY and SVGEGT. The CDR3 totals 15 residues. CDR3 loop: CASRSGTSVYETQYF. The DNA of the CDR3 is TGTGCCAGCAGGTCCGGGACTAGCGTTTATGAGACCCAGTACTTC.

This clonotype appeared many times. This chain joins TRBV20-1 and TRBJ2-1; 14 nucleotides align to TRBD2. Germline loops: CDR1 DFQATT, CDR2 SNEGSKA (reference sequence). This CDR3 spans 17 amino acids. The V segment lost 6 bases and the J segment 0 bases; nucleotides outside the gene matches: 7. CDR3 loop: CSATGTSGSRSYNEQFF. The CDR3, as DNA: TGCAGTGCCACCGGGACTAGCGGGAGTCGCTCCTACAATGAGCAGTTCTTC.

This clonotype has at least ten counts. The chain is built from TRBV27 and TRBJ1-1; a possible D gene is TRBD1 (5 bases). CDR3 length: 13 amino acids. CDR1 and CDR2 (germline): MNHEY, SMNVEV (reference sequence). V dropped 3 bases and J dropped 5 bases, with 10 bases sitting between them. CDR3 sequence: CASSFGARTEAFF. DNA of the CDR3: TGTGCCAGCAGTTTTGGGGCGAGGACTGAAGCTTTCTTT.

This clonotype was recorded at least ten times. J is TRBJ2-5 and V is TRBV15; D not certain. The V end was cut by 4 bases, the J end by 1 base, with 4 bases between. The CDR3 has 12 amino acids. Looked up from germline, CDR1 is LNHNV and CDR2 is YYDKDF (reference sequence). The CDR3 DNA reads as TGTGCCACCAGCAACCCCCAAGAGACCCAGTACTTC. Its translation is CATSNPQETQYF.

The V call is TRBV7-9, the J call TRBJ2-7; no clear D. The CDR3 runs 12 residues. In germline, CDR1 is SEHNR, CDR2 FQNEAQ (reference sequence). V gave up 5 bases and J gave up 6 bases, with 11 bases separating them. DNA of the CDR3: TGTGCCAGCAGCGAACCAGGTATCGAGCAGTACTTC. Its translation: CASSEPGIEQYF.

The chain has TRBV7-1 and TRBJ2-1; D is possibly TRBD1 (5 bases). TRBV7-1 is identified as an open reading frame with a role that is uncertain. This CDR3 is built from 13 residues. V gave up 3 bases and J gave up 8 bases, with 11 bases separating them. The CDR3 nucleotides read TGTGCCAGCAGCTCGGGGCTCTTTGATGAGCAGTTCTTC. Its protein product is CASSSGLFDEQFF.

This clonotype was picked up many times. This chain connects TRBV7-8 to TRBJ2-7; 8 bases fit TRBD1. CDR3 length equals 14 residues. J was trimmed by 4 bases and V by 2 bases; bases with no gene match: 4. Germline loops: CDR1 SGHVS, CDR2 FQNEAQ. The CDR3 loop is CASSLRQGAYEQYF. The CDR3 nucleotides read TGTGCCAGCAGCTTAAGGCAGGGGGCATACGAGCAGTACTTC.

There are a few counts of this clonotype. The chain recombines TRBV7-3 with TRBJ2-5; D gene ambiguous. Trimming took off 5 bases at V and 5 bases at J, with 15 bases between the two ends. Germline V gives CDR1 SGHTA, CDR2 FQGTGA. The CDR3 runs 14 residues. The CDR3 protein is CASSAPGDQETQYF. As DNA, the CDR3 is TGTGCCAGCAGCGCACCGGGCGATCAGGAGACCCAGTACTTC.

This clonotype was detected many times. The rearrangement uses TRBV5-1 and TRBJ2-1; 12 bases fit TRBD2. Looked up from germline, CDR1 is SGHRS and CDR2 is YFSETQ. V dropped 2 bases and J dropped 5; count of bases not matched to a gene: 2. The CDR3 has 15 amino acids. The CDR3 DNA is TGCGCCAGCAGCTTTACTAGCGGGGGGAACAATGAGCAGTTCTTC. It codes for CASSFTSGGNNEQFF.

This clonotype was detected many times. The V gene is TRBV28, the J gene TRBJ2-2; 8 bases line up with TRBD1. CDR1 and CDR2 (germline): MDHEN, SYDVKM. The CDR3 runs 14 residues. The J segment lost 7 bases and the V segment lost 6 bases, leaving 7 bases of the junction unmatched. Here the CDR3 DNA reads TGTGCCAGCAGCCCCGGACAGGGTGTCGGGGAGCTGTTTTTT. Its translation is CASSPGQGVGELFF.

This clonotype was found many times. The V call is TRBV3-1, the J call TRBJ2-3, with a tentative D call TRBD2 (5 bases). Trimming removed 3 bases from V and 6 bases from J, with 16 bases in between. Germline V gene lookup returns CDR1 LGHDT and CDR2 YNNKEL (reference sequence). This CDR3 contains 15 residues. The chain's CDR3 is CASSHSSRARDTQYF. For the CDR3, the DNA is TGTGCCAGCAGCCACTCTTCGAGGGCCAGGGATACGCAGTATTTT.

The table lists this clonotype with a few counts. The J gene is TRBJ2-3, the V gene TRBV9; possibly TRBD2 for D (6 bases). Looked up from germline, CDR1 is SGDLS and CDR2 is YYNGEE. CDR3 length equals 18 residues. V was trimmed by 1 base and J by 5 bases, leaving 23 bases between them. In DNA, the CDR3 is TGTGCCAGCAGCGTACTAGGGGACTCCGTAGGCCTAAAAGATACGCAGTATTTT. Its protein product is CASSVLGDSVGLKDTQYF.

This clonotype was detected ten times or more. V is TRBV20-1 and J is TRBJ2-1; 14 nucleotides agree with TRBD2. Germline V gene sequence: CDR1 DFQATT, CDR2 SNEGSKA (reference sequence). V lost 3 bases and J lost 0; bases outside the gene matches: 1. The CDR3 has 16 amino acids. In DNA form, the CDR3 reads TGCAGTGCTAGCGGGACTAGCGGGAGCTCCTACAATGAGCAGTTCTTC. Residues: CSASGTSGSSYNEQFF.

This clonotype has at least ten counts. The chain links TRBV29-1 to TRBJ2-5; the match to TRBD1 covers 8 bases. After removal of 6 bases from V and 5 bases from J, the junction contained 14 bases not matched to a gene. The CDR3 totals 15 residues. Germline loops: CDR1 SQVTM, CDR2 ANQGSEA. The DNA for the CDR3 is TGCAGCGTGAATTTTGGAACAGGGGGGTGGGAGACCCAGTACTTC. Its protein product is CSVNFGTGGWETQYF.

V usage is TRBV18 and J usage is TRBJ2-6; tentative D call: TRBD1 (6 bases). Germline V gives CDR1 KGHSH, CDR2 LQKENI. Trimming took 6 bases from V and 0 from J, leaving 15 bases between them. This CDR3 has 17 residues. CDR3 sequence: CASSPSGQTSGANVLTF. CDR3 DNA sequence: TGTGCCAGCTCCCCCTCGGGACAAACCTCTGGGGCCAACGTCCTGACTTTC.

Many counts were recorded for this clonotype. The V call is TRBV5-1, the J call TRBJ2-3, with 8 positions matching TRBD2. The germline V gene has CDR1 SGHRS and CDR2 YFSETQ. V shed 7 bases, J shed 2 bases, and the junction held 6 bases outside the gene matches. The CDR3 has 14 residues. The CDR3 DNA reads TGCGCCAGCTTACCGGGACTAGACACAGATACGCAGTATTTT. Translating gives CASLPGLDTDTQYF.

In its sample, this clonotype was seen a few times. CDR3 residues: CATSRTSNSRSGNEQFF. The DNA of the CDR3 is TGTGCCACCAGCAGAACCAGCAATTCACGGTCAGGCAATGAGCAGTTCTTC. The chain recombines TRBV15 with TRBJ2-1; no clear D. Trimming left V 2 bases short and J 6 bases short, with 20 bases between. Looked up from germline, CDR1 is LNHNV and CDR2 is YYDKDF (reference sequence). The CDR3 is 17 residues long.

This clonotype was counted at least ten times. The chain employs TRBV3-1 and TRBJ2-3; D uncertain. CDR3 length equals 13 residues. V lost 0 bases to trimming and J lost 5 bases, with 6 bases between them. CDR1 is LGHDT and CDR2 is YNNKEL in the germline V gene (reference sequence). The CDR3 DNA reads TGTGCCAGCAGCCAAGATAGAGGAGATACGCAGTATTTT. Translation: CASSQDRGDTQYF.

This clonotype was observed many times. The chain uses TRBV3-1 and TRBJ2-1; 10 bases agree with TRBD2. This CDR3 spans 15 amino acids. Germline V gives CDR1 LGHDT, CDR2 YNNKEL (reference sequence). Trimming cost V 5 bases and J 2 bases; bases outside gene matches: 3. The CDR3 DNA reads as TGTGCCAGCAGCTCAAGCGGGGGGGCCTACAATGAGCAGTTCTTC. Translating it yields CASSSSGGAYNEQFF.

The table lists this clonotype with many counts. The J gene is TRBJ2-3, the V gene TRBV18, with 11 bases lining up with TRBD2. V lost 3 bases to trimming and J lost 1 base; unmatched junction nucleotides: 9. The CDR3 runs to 18 residues. Germline loops: CDR1 KGHSH, CDR2 LQKENI. Here the CDR3 reads CASSPVTGTSGGTDTQYF. The CDR3 region has the DNA TGTGCCAGCTCACCCGTTACCGGGACTAGCGGCGGCACAGATACGCAGTATTTT.

This clonotype was seen repeatedly, ten times or more. The chain is built from TRBV4-2 and TRBJ2-1; D possibly corresponds to TRBD1 (6 bases). This CDR3 has 14 amino acids. The germline CDR1 and CDR2 sequences are LGHNA and YNFKEQ. V was clipped by 3 bases and J by 8 bases, with 14 bases between them. The CDR3 DNA is TGTGCCAGCAGCCAGGCCACAGGGCTGGATGAGCAGTTCTTC. It codes for CASSQATGLDEQFF.

There are many counts of this clonotype. This chain joins TRBV12-5 and TRBJ2-2, with 7 bases that match TRBD2. The CDR3 consists of 13 residues. The V and J ends lost 7 bases and 6 bases, in that order; junction bases with no gene match: 5. Looked up from germline, CDR1 is LGHNT and CDR2 is FRNRAP. The CDR3 nucleotides read TGTGCTAGTGCCAGCGGGACGGCCGGGGAGCTGTTTTTT. Translated, it gives CASASGTAGELFF. Complete variable domain (other parts from reference TRBV12-5 and TRBJ2-2): DARVTQTPRHKVTEMGQEVTMRCQPILGHNTVFWYRQTMMQGLELLAYFRNRAPLDDSGMPKDRFSAEMPDATLATLKIQPSEPRDSAVYFCASASGTAGELFFGEGSRLTVL.

This clonotype came up many times. The J gene is TRBJ2-1, the V gene TRBV20-1, with D unclear. Germline V lookup: CDR1 DFQATT, CDR2 SNEGSKA (reference sequence). The CDR3 spans 14 residues. The V end lost 5 bases, the J end lost 7 bases, and 18 bases lay between the germline ends. CDR3 residues: CSARFHPIGNEQFF. The CDR3 coding sequence is TGCAGTGCTCGATTTCACCCCATAGGGAATGAGCAGTTCTTC.

Ten or more counts support this clonotype. The chain has TRBV9 and TRBJ1-6; D is perhaps TRBD1 (5 bases). Per germline, CDR1 SGDLS and CDR2 YYNGEE. V lost 5 bases and J 9 bases, leaving 15 bases between the germline ends. This CDR3 is 14 amino acids long. CDR3 protein: CASSGNQGGSPLHF. The CDR3 DNA is TGTGCCAGCAGTGGGAACCAGGGAGGTTCACCCCTCCACTTT.

This clonotype occurred many times. The chain recombines TRBV29-1 with TRBJ2-7, with 9 positions matching TRBD2. With V trimmed by 4 bases and J by 5 bases, 6 bases remained unmatched. Germline V gives CDR1 SQVTM, CDR2 ANQGSEA. The length of the CDR3 is 13 residues. This CDR3 is CSVAAGGLHEQYF. CDR3 nucleotide sequence: TGCAGCGTTGCTGCGGGAGGGCTGCACGAGCAGTACTTC.

Worth noting for this clonotype: Given a much more abundant clone one base away, this may be a read error. This CDR3 fails to terminate in the conserved phenylalanine or tryptophan, so it likely reflects a read error. The gene calls are TRBV6-5 and TRBJ1-1; TRBD1 might be the D (5 bases). Germline lookup yields CDR1 MNHEY and CDR2 SVGAGI. This CDR3 contains 14 residues. Trimming cost V 0 bases and J 6 bases, with 11 bases left between them. In nucleotides, the CDR3 is TGTGCCAGCAGTTACTCTGTAGGGGACCCTGAAGCTTTCTGT. Protein: CASSYSVGDPEAFC.